This T cell receptor beta chain was identified during a study of beta chain features in type 1 diabetes. Findings and caveats of the study: Shorter TCRB CDR3s, moderately but significantly so, were found in Type 1 diabetes patients in all four CD4+ subsets. A PCR bias possibly favoring shorter templates would apply equally to patients and controls.

CD45RO/CCR7/CD25/CD127/CD95/CD27 sorting isolated CD4+ naive, central memory, regulatory and stem cell-like memory cells. Regarding this clone: Its antigen is not identified.

CDR3 length equals 12 residues. The V end was cut by 6 bases, the J end by 8 bases, with 11 bases between. Per germline, CDR1 KGHSH and CDR2 LQKENI. Sequencing targeted expressed TCRB transcripts, as all isolated RNA had been reverse transcribed. Here immunoSEQ multiplex PCR was the method, and the copy in TCRdb shows in-frame clones only, minus some. The sample includes 350,000 to 450,000 clones, over 10% of them seen just once. The clonotype originates from a woman under 30 with type 1 diabetes. Sequencing used naive CD4+ T cells from blood. The chain combines TRBV18 with TRBJ1-5; D gene unclear. The CDR3 coding sequence is TGTGCCAGCTCGCCCTTCGGGGAGCCCCAGCATTTT. Protein sequence: CASSPFGEPQHF.